A single sample is the source of the 14 T cell receptor beta chains below, sequenced in a study of T-cell reconstitution after alpha-beta-depleted transplantation in children. For TCRbeta, the library was prepared with unique molecular identifiers. TCRdb called the PCR reads again in MiXCR, with one record for every CDR3 protein. In the table there are hundreds of thousands of distinct CDR3 sequences, 15% to 20% of which are singletons. Sequencing was performed on PBMCs from the stem cell graft donor, taken from the stem cell graft. The receptors derive from a human donor who donated a stem cell graft to a child with acute myeloid leukemia.

This chain connects TRBV7-2 to TRBJ2-3; 9 bases match TRBD2. CDR3 length: 16 amino acids. CDR1 and CDR2 (germline): SGHTA, FQGNSA. V lost 3 bases and J lost 3; bases outside the gene matches: 7. The DNA for the CDR3 is TGTGCCAGCAGCTTTGGCGGGGGGGCCTCAACAGATACGCAGTATTTT. Translating it yields CASSFGGGASTDTQYF.

The sample holds a few counts of this clonotype. The chain joins TRBV4-3 to TRBJ2-1; D not certain. The CDR3 covers 15 residues. V lost 0 bases to trimming and J lost 0 bases, with 6 bases between them. Germline CDR1 reads LGHNA; CDR2 reads YSLEER. The CDR3 DNA sequence: TGCGCCAGCAGCCAAGAACAGAGCTCCTACAATGAGCAGTTCTTC. This translates into CASSQEQSSYNEQFF.

This clonotype was seen many times. V is TRBV27 and J is TRBJ2-7, with 7 bases identical to TRBD1. After removal of 7 bases from V and 3 bases from J, the junction contained 6 bases not matched to a gene. Germline assignment: CDR1 MNHEY and CDR2 SMNVEV (reference sequence). The CDR3 sequence is 13 residues long. CDR3 sequence reads: CASKRTGSYEQYV. The CDR3 coding sequence is TGTGCCAGCAAGAGGACAGGCAGCTACGAGCAGTACGTC.

Ten or more counts support this clonotype. The chain links TRBV6-5 to TRBJ1-4; 10 bases are shared with TRBD1. After removal of 4 bases from V and 5 bases from J, the junction contained 1 base not matched to a gene. CDR1 and CDR2 (germline): MNHEY, SVGAGI. This CDR3 comprises 14 residues. The CDR3 bases are TGTGCCAGCAGTTCGGGACAGGGGAATGAAAAACTGTTTTTT. Amino acid sequence: CASSSGQGNEKLFF.

This clonotype was seen at least ten times. The chain employs TRBV20-1 and TRBJ1-5; D might be TRBD1 (5 bases). This CDR3 has 13 residues. The germline V and J ends were trimmed by 5 bases and 7 bases, with 15 bases remaining between them. Germline CDR1 reads DFQATT; CDR2 reads SNEGSKA (reference sequence). The CDR3 DNA is TGCAGTGCTCGGGACTCCGAGGAGCAGCCCCAGCATTTT. Protein product: CSARDSEEQPQHF.

The V gene is TRBV10-3, the J gene TRBJ2-3; TRBD2 agrees at 7 bases. Trimming cost V 6 bases and J 0 bases; bases outside gene matches: 21. The CDR3 length is 20 residues. The germline gives CDR1 ENHRY, CDR2 SYGVKD. The CDR3 DNA is TGTGCCATCAGCTCGAGCGGGGTGGTAGTGGACGCCACTAGCACAGATACGCAGTATTTT. This gives the protein CAISSSGVVVDATSTDTQYF.

This rearrangement joins TRBV27 to TRBJ1-2; the match to TRBD1 covers 8 bases. The J segment lost 6 bases and the V segment lost 3 bases, leaving 15 bases of the junction unmatched. The CDR3 loop spans 17 amino acids. Germline CDR1 is MNHEY and CDR2 is SMNVEV (reference sequence). The CDR3: CASSFGYSGQGKDGYTF. The CDR3 DNA is TGTGCCAGCAGTTTTGGTTATAGCGGACAGGGAAAGGATGGCTACACCTTC.

The chain uses TRBV29-1 and TRBJ2-7; 7 bases are a match to TRBD1. Unmatched junction bases numbered 12, after V lost 6 bases and J lost 4 bases. Germline-derived CDR1 and CDR2 are SQVTM and ANQGSEA. The CDR3 totals 14 residues. The CDR3 DNA is TGCAGCGTCGGGGCCGGGACAGACCTTTACGAGCAGTACTTC. Translation gives CSVGAGTDLYEQYF.

The CDR3 DNA is TGTGCCAGCAGTTACTCAGGGACACCGAACTGGGGTTTCGAGCAGTACTTC. Translated, it gives CASSYSGTPNWGFEQYF. V gene TRBV6-5 combines with J gene TRBJ2-7; possible D gene TRBD1, 6 bases. The CDR3 runs to 17 residues. Trimming took off 0 bases at V and 6 bases at J, with 21 bases between the two ends. The germline V gene has CDR1 MNHEY and CDR2 SVGAGI.

This clonotype has only a few counts. The J gene is TRBJ1-5, the V gene TRBV28; TRBD1 is a possible D gene (5 bases). The CDR3 has 14 residues. CDR1 and CDR2 (germline): MDHEN, SYDVKM. With 3 bases removed from V and 5 bases from J, the gap between germline ends came to 11 bases. The CDR3 region has the DNA TGTGCCAGCAGTTTCGACAGATTAGATCAGCCCCAGCATTTT. It translates to CASSFDRLDQPQHF. The full variable domain, rest sourced from reference TRBV28 and TRBJ1-5, is DVKVTQSSRYLVKRTGEKVFLECVQDMDHENMFWYRQDPGLGLRLIYFSYDVKMKEKGDIPEGYSVSREKKERFSLILESASTNQTSMYLCASSFDRLDQPQHFGDGTRLSIL.

This clonotype came up many times. This chain joins TRBV20-1 and TRBJ1-1, with D maybe TRBD1 (5 bases). The germline V and J ends were trimmed by 1 base and 1 base, with 10 bases remaining between them. Germline CDR1 and CDR2: DFQATT and SNEGSKA (reference sequence). This CDR3 region has 14 residues. CDR3 sequence (DNA): TGCAGTGCTAGAGGGGGGAGGGGGAACACTGAAGCTTTCTTT. This encodes CSARGGRGNTEAFF.

The rearrangement links TRBV5-1 to TRBJ1-1; TRBD1 agrees at 9 bases. The V segment lost 4 bases and the J segment 11 bases; nucleotides outside the gene matches: 6. Germline lookup yields CDR1 SGHRS and CDR2 YFSETQ. CDR3 length: 12 residues. The CDR3 region is CASSGDRAEAFF. The CDR3 nucleotides read TGCGCCAGCAGCGGGGACAGGGCCGAGGCTTTCTTT.

The chain links TRBV12-3 or TRBV12-4 to TRBJ2-7; 11 nucleotides line up with TRBD1. The J segment lost 5 bases and the V segment lost 0 bases, leaving 6 bases of the junction unmatched. This CDR3 region has 16 residues. In DNA, the CDR3 is TGTGCCAGCAGTTTAGCGATCTGGGACAGGGGGAACGAGCAGTACTTC. Translation: CASSLAIWDRGNEQYF.

This clonotype appeared many times. The genes are TRBV12-3 or TRBV12-4 and TRBJ1-1, with D perhaps matching TRBD1 (5 bases). The CDR3 spans 14 residues. Trimming removed 4 bases at V and 1 base at J, with 10 bases between. The CDR3 is CASSSGRSNTEAFF. CDR3 DNA sequence: TGTGCCAGCAGTTCGGGACGGTCGAACACTGAAGCTTTCTTT.